This TCR beta chain is from a study of T cell responses to AZD1222 COVID-19 vaccine. Study in general: Second-dose timings of about 4 or about 12 weeks were pooled. Study results and limitations: Elevations in Spike-specific TCR breadth and depth followed administration of two AZD1222 doses. Donors were mostly white British, more females; clonal diversity possibly underestimated. Baseline serostatus was positive in only a handful of AZD1222 recipients.

TCRdb keeps only in-frame clones here, not all; method: immunoSEQ multiplex PCR. This sample has about 110,000 clones; 85% to 90% occur once, and the top ten carry 3.3%. The CDR3 totals 13 residues. In germline, CDR1 is MNHEY, CDR2 SMNVEV (reference sequence). V was shortened by 5 bases and J by 7 bases, with 9 bases between the two germline ends. A note on this clone: Its cognate antigen is unknown.

The receptor's source is an adult in good health. The sequencing used peripheral blood, collected on day 0 of AZD1222 vaccination. This rearrangement joins TRBV27 to TRBJ1-6, with D maybe TRBD1 (5 bases). The CDR3 DNA is TGTGCCAGCAGTACAGGAAGAAATTCACCCCTCCACTTT. This codes for CASSTGRNSPLHF.